The rows below give T cell receptor beta chains drawn from one sample of a study of shared clonotypes between healthy human individuals. Generated by immunoSEQ multiplex PCR, the TCRdb table keeps only in-frame clones and is missing some. The sample has over a million clones, roughly 96% seen once. The sequenced sample was naive CD4+ T cells sorted from blood. The receptor set was obtained from a man aged 25 to 40 in good health. CDR3s leave out the opening cysteine and the closing phenylalanine or tryptophan. The D gene is left open where the match is weak.

D gene	V gene	J gene	CDR3 protein
TRBD1	TRBV19	TRBJ2-7	ASSIGRGSYEQY
-	TRBV19	TRBJ2-4	ASSIIPGIKNIQY
-	TRBV27	TRBJ1-3	ASSSFLNGNTIY
-	TRBV19	TRBJ2-1	ASSWQVKGDEQF
-	TRBV5-4	TRBJ1-3	ASSLAGRPTAGNTIY
-	TRBV9	TRBJ2-1	ASSVVPVESSYNEQF
-	TRBV18	TRBJ2-5	ASSPQGGEAETQY
-	TRBV18	TRBJ2-5	ASSPTDFSKETQY
-	TRBV7-9	TRBJ2-1	ASSLPPGEEYTEKQF
-	TRBV15	TRBJ2-3	ATSSNSAYTDTQY
-	TRBV18	TRBJ2-5	ASSDGEETQY
-	TRBV6-1	TRBJ1-4	ATSLDRKGSQLF
-	TRBV4-2	TRBJ2-2	ASSQETGELF
-	TRBV10-2	TRBJ2-3	ASSETDTQY
-	TRBV4-1	TRBJ1-5	ASSQGQGLPQH
TRBD2	TRBV19	TRBJ2-1	ASSPSSGPNNEQF
TRBD2	TRBV28	TRBJ2-3	ASKLPGTSGSLDTQY
-	TRBV6-5	TRBJ2-5	AASRTQGLETQY
TRBD2	TRBV9	TRBJ2-1	ASSVGISGRILYNEQF
TRBD1	TRBV27	TRBJ1-1	ASSLSTGMMTEAF
-	TRBV7-9	TRBJ2-1	ASSLAEVGTVTYNEQF
-	TRBV27	TRBJ2-3	ASSWTDSTDTQY
TRBD2	TRBV7-2	TRBJ2-5	ASSLPVSRGSEETQY
-	TRBV5-1	TRBJ2-4	ASSGGPGDIQY
TRBD1	TRBV6-5	TRBJ2-7	ASIPGGQGTYEQY
-	TRBV5-1	TRBJ2-2	ASRYQSSAGELF
-	TRBV6-5	TRBJ2-3	ASSYSGGPHTDTQY
TRBD2	TRBV5-5	TRBJ2-1	ASSSSSGRDEQF
TRBD2	TRBV30	TRBJ2-1	AWSVVGLAGGRTYNEQF
TRBD1	TRBV14	TRBJ2-2	ASSRRGGRTNTGELF
-	TRBV19	TRBJ2-7	ASSIAPSSYEQY
-	TRBV11-2	TRBJ1-3	ASSSVISGNTIY
TRBD1	TRBV27	TRBJ2-7	ASSFRGQGTVEQY
-	TRBV15	TRBJ1-2	ATSNTGPYGYT
-	TRBV29-1	TRBJ2-7	SARGGYEQY
-	TRBV18	TRBJ2-1	ASSPSPGSEQF
TRBD2	TRBV27	TRBJ2-1	ASSFKGLAHNEQF
-	TRBV7-9	TRBJ2-7	ASSLRGGSGVYEQY
-	TRBV9	TRBJ2-7	ASSVRDLSHYEQY
-	TRBV30	TRBJ2-5	AWKVAYQETQY
TRBD1	TRBV18	TRBJ2-7	ASSPTGEAYEQY
-	TRBV20-1	TRBJ2-7	SARGGAEQY
-	TRBV6-6	TRBJ1-3	ASTNRLRSGNTIY
TRBD1	TRBV2	TRBJ2-7	ASTWDRTSYEQY
-	TRBV5-1	TRBJ1-1	ASSLIAGEAEAF
-	TRBV9	TRBJ2-1	ASSARDLYNEQF
TRBD2	TRBV29-1	TRBJ2-7	SVGGGRATYEQY
TRBD1	TRBV5-1	TRBJ2-2	ASRTGPNTGELF
-	TRBV11-2	TRBJ2-5	ASSQVGGLQETQY
-	TRBV6-1	TRBJ2-1	ASHPLTTPGNEQF
TRBD2	TRBV5-4	TRBJ2-1	ASSASLSGRFNEQF
-	TRBV29-1	TRBJ2-7	SASEGTYEQY
-	TRBV13	TRBJ2-3	ASARSTDTQY
-	TRBV28	TRBJ2-5	ASSSPGVETQY
-	TRBV11-2	TRBJ1-2	ASSPGLDYGYT
-	TRBV29-1	TRBJ2-3	SVERGGTDTQY